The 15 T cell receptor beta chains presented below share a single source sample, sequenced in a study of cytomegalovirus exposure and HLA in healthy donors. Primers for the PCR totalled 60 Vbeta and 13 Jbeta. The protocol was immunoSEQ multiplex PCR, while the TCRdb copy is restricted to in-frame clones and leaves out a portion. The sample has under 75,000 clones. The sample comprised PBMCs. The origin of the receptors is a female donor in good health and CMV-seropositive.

CDR3 coding DNA: TGCGCCAGCAGCCAAGAGGTGGGTACAGGGTACAATGAGCAGTTCTTC. It encodes CASSQEVGTGYNEQFF. This chain connects TRBV4-1 to TRBJ2-1, with a possible D match to TRBD1 (6 bases). Germline V lookup: CDR1 MGHRA, CDR2 YSYEKL. V gave up 0 bases and J gave up 4 bases, with 13 bases separating them. This CDR3 has 16 amino acids.

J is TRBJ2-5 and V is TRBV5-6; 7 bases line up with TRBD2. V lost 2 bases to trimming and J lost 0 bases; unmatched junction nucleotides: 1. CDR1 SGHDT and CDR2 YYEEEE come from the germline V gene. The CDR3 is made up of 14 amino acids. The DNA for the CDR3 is TGTGCCAGCAGCTTACTAGCGTACCAAGAGACCCAGTACTTC. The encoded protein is CASSLLAYQETQYF.

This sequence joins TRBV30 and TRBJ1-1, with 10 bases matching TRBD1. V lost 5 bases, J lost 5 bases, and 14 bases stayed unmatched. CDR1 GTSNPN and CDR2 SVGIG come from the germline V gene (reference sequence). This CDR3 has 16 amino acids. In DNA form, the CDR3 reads TGTGCCTGGTCCCTTATAACGGGACAGGGGTCGACTGAAGCTTTCTTT. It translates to CAWSLITGQGSTEAFF.

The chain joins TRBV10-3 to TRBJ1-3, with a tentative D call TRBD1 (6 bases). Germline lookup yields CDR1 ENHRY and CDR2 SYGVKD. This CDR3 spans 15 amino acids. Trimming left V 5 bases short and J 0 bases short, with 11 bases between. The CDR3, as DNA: TGTGCCATCAGTCTGACAGGACTCTCTGGAAACACCATATATTTT. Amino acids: CAISLTGLSGNTIYF.

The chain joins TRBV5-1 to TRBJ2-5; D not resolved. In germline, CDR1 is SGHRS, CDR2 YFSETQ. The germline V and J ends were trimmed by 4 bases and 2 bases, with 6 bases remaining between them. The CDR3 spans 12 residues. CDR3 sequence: CASSASQETQYF. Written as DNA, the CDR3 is TGCGCCAGCAGCGCGAGTCAAGAGACCCAGTACTTC.

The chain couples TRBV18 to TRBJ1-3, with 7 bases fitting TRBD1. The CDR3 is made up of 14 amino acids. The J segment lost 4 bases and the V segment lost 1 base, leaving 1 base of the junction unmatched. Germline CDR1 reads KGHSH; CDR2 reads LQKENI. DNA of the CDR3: TGTGCCAGCTCACCACAGGGGGCAGGAAACACCATATATTTT. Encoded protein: CASSPQGAGNTIYF.

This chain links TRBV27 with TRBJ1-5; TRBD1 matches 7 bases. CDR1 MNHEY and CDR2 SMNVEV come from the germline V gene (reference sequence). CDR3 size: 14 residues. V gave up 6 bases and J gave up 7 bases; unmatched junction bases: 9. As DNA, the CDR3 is TGTGCCAGCAGCCCCCGGGACAGTTCGCAGCCCCAGCATTTT. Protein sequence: CASSPRDSSQPQHF.

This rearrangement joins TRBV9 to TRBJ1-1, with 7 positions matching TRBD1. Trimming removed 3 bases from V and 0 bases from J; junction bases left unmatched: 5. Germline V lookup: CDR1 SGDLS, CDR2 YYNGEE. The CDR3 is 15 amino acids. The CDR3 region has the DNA TGTGCCAGCAGCGAGTGGGACAGCTTGAACACTGAAGCTTTCTTT. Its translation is CASSEWDSLNTEAFF.

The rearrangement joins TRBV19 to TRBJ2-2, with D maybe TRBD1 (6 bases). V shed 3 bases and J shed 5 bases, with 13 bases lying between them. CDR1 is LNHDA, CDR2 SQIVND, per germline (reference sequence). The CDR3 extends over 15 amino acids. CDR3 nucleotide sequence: TGTGCCAGTAGTATCATCAGGGGCGGAACCGGGGAGCTGTTTTTT. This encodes CASSIIRGGTGELFF.

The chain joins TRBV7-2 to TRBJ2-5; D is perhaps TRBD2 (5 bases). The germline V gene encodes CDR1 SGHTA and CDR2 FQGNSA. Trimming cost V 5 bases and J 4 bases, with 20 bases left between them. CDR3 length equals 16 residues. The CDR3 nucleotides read TGTGCCAGCAGCCACTACGGGGAAAGGGAGCCAGAGACCCAGTACTTC. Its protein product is CASSHYGEREPETQYF.

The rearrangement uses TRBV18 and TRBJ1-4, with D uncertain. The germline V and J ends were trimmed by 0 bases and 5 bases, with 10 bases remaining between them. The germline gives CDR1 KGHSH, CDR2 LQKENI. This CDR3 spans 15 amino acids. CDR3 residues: CASSPPMAQNEKLFF. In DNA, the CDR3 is TGTGCCAGCTCACCACCGATGGCTCAGAATGAAAAACTGTTTTTT.

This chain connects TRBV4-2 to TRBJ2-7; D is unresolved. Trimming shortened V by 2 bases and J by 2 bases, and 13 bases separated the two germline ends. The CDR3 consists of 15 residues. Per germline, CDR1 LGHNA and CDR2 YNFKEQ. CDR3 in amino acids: CASSQSTTLTYEQYF. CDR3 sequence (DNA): TGTGCCAGCAGCCAATCCACGACACTCACCTACGAGCAGTACTTC.

The CDR3 region has the DNA TGTGCCAGCAGCCTTAACCCAAACAGCGGGCGTCCTGACTACGAGCAGTACTTC. It specifies CASSLNPNSGRPDYEQYF. The rearrangement joins TRBV9 to TRBJ2-7; D is perhaps TRBD2 (6 bases). V lost 4 bases and J 3 bases, leaving 26 bases between the germline ends. Germline lookup yields CDR1 SGDLS and CDR2 YYNGEE. This CDR3 is 18 amino acids long.

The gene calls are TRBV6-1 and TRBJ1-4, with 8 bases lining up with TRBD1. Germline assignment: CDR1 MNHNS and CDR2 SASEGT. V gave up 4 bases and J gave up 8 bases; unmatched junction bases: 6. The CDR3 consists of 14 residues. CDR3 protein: CASSGHRGGEKLFF. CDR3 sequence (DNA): TGTGCCAGCAGTGGACACAGGGGGGGGGAAAAACTGTTTTTT.

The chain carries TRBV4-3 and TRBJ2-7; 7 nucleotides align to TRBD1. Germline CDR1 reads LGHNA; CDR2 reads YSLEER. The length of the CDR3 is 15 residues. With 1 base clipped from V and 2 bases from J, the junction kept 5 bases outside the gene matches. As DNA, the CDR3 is TGCGCCAGCAGCCAAGGAATCGGGACAGCCTACGAGCAGTACTTC. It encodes CASSQGIGTAYEQYF.